The present entry profiles one T cell receptor (beta chain) with its context. Its target antigen remains unknown. No per-base quality is available; no much larger clone lies one base away. The data belong to a study of blood T cells in healthy people across ages (dated by TCRdb to the mid-2010s). Some background on the complete study: In model experiments, template switching captured roughly one uniquely barcoded TCR beta cDNA molecule for every two T cells. The study measured age-related changes in TCR beta repertoire diversity using deep sequencing normalized with unique cDNA molecular identifiers. The donors were divided into four age groups: young (average around 16 years), middle-aged (under 40), aged (about 60) and long-lived (about 90). To avoid experimental bias, donors of different ages were randomly spread across the sequencing lanes. For two donors (one aged 18 to 30 and one aged 80 or older), the study analyzed two additional independent replicas of 1 million unique cDNA reads from the same blood draw.

The library was prepared using 5' RACE. A second PCR of about 6 to 11 cycles was performed with a sample-barcoded 5' primer and a J-beta primer mix. A unique molecular identifier was introduced onto each TCR beta cDNA molecule by a template-switch 5' adaptor carrying 12 random nucleotides. Each sample yielded at least 2.5 million CDR3-containing paired-end reads. The Mint cDNA synthesis kit, primed by a TRBC-specific oligonucleotide, was used to synthesize first-strand cDNA from all RNA. Following uracil-DNA glycosylase treatment, all cDNA underwent a first 18-cycle PCR with the universal primers M1SS and BC2_uni_R. On the authors' methods: Normalization of each sample was performed by random selection of 1 million high-quality reads, each carrying a distinct molecular identifier. Instead of being binned into consensus sequences, reads with shared molecular identifiers were discarded. MiTCR, run with a Q25 quality threshold and the strictest error-elimination algorithm, handled CDR3 identification, clonotype clustering and error correction. A nonparametric unseen species model with Euler transformation was used to estimate lower-bound total TCR beta diversity. The public reads were reprocessed in TCRdb via fastp at Q25 and MiXCR, keeping in-frame beta chains. One record per CDR3 amino acid sequence lists the most common genes and DNA. The V and J calls were not made by the authors but by TCRdb's processing. The sample table holds around 2 million distinct CDR3 sequences, of which roughly 43% were seen once. Jointly, the top ten make up 23% of the sample.

The donors were under 40 Caucasian individuals from Russia, aged roughly 6 to 95 years, who were systemically healthy. Approximately 9.3 milliliters of peripheral blood were collected from each donor into EDTA-treated Vacutainer tubes. PBMCs were isolated by Ficoll-Paque density-gradient centrifugation, with at least 6 million obtained per sample. Total RNA was extracted from PBMCs with Trizol reagent, with at least 6 micrograms obtained per sample. The percentages of naive CD45RAhigh/CD27high T cells were determined by flow cytometry on a PBMC aliquot from every donor. Summary of the overall study and its limitations: Estimates of total diversity based on one million sequenced T cells were regarded as lower bounds and as underestimates. Observed TCR beta diversity correlated strongly with the percentage of naive T cells measured by flow cytometry. As age increased, observed TCR beta diversity per million T cells dropped in a roughly linear way, and a significant reduction was already evident by age 40. Bulk unsorted PBMC profiling prevented conclusive comparison of naive and antigen-experienced compartments. Compared with the aged group, the long-lived group had more naive CD4+ T cells, fewer expanded clones and increased TCR diversity, suggesting age selection. Donor CMV infection status was unknown, potentially confounding age-related changes in expanded clonotypes.

CDR1 and CDR2, per the germline V gene, are MDHEN and SYDVKM. V gives up 4 bases and J gives up 5 bases, and the segment between their germline ends measures 14 bases. The CDR3 has 14 amino acids, counting the end cysteine and phenylalanine. Kept here is only the CDR3 DNA, which spans 42 bases and is read in frame from base 1. The TCR comes from a human donor in good health. The sequence is built from TRBV28 and TRBJ1-1; there is no confident call for the D gene. Sequenced material: blood. The bases are TGTGCCAGCAGTTACCCCGCTTTAAGGACTGAAGCTTTCTTT. The encoded protein is CASSYPALRTEAFF.